These 10 T cell receptor beta chains came from one sample sequenced in a study of shared clonotypes between healthy human individuals. Data came from immunoSEQ multiplex PCR; TCRdb stores just in-frame clones and leaves some out. The repertoire has some 2.4 million clones, 90% to 95% of them found once; the top ten carry 0.35% to 0.45%. Material: naive CD4+ T cells from PBMCs. Subset indicated: CD45RA+ positively selected. All receptors come from a man aged 18 to 30 in good health. Some clones in this sample may be carry-over from other donors' samples.

The gene calls are TRBV5-1 and TRBJ1-2, with D perhaps TRBD1 (5 bases). The germline V gene has CDR1 SGHRS and CDR2 YFSETQ. The CDR3 contains 14 residues. The germline V and J ends were trimmed by 3 bases and 4 bases, with 13 bases remaining between them. The CDR3 bases are TGCGCCAGCAGCTCGGGACTAACGGCCTATGGCTACACCTTC. Its translation: CASSSGLTAYGYTF.

The chain combines TRBV11-3 with TRBJ2-2; 14 nucleotides line up with TRBD2. Germline V lookup: CDR1 SGHNT, CDR2 YENEEA. The CDR3 spans 20 residues. V gave up 5 bases and J gave up 8 bases; unmatched junction bases: 19. The CDR3 DNA reads TGTGCCAGCAGCCCGGGACTAGCGGGAGCCCTCGAAGTCACGAGAGGGGAGCTGTTTTTT. It specifies CASSPGLAGALEVTRGELFF.

This clone appeared once. Since no conserved phenylalanine or tryptophan closes the CDR3, a read error is the likely cause. The DNA is left out, because the CDR3 cannot be placed on it with certainty; the CDR3 is given as TCRdb lists it. The chain carries TRBV6-1 and TRBJ1-1. CDR1 is MNHNS, CDR2 SASEGT, per germline. The CDR3 has 10 amino acids, counting both end residues. The CDR3 protein is CASSEIWDHL.

V and J are TRBV7-2 and TRBJ2-5; D is possibly TRBD1 (6 bases). CDR1 SGHTA and CDR2 FQGNSA come from the germline V gene. There are 15 residues in the CDR3. V dropped 2 bases and J dropped 5 bases, with 15 bases sitting between them. The CDR3 loop reads CASSLRPGVWETQYF. CDR3 in DNA: TGTGCCAGCAGCTTACGGCCAGGGGTGTGGGAGACCCAGTACTTC.

The chain combines TRBV7-9 with TRBJ1-3; TRBD1 might be the D (5 bases). CDR1 is SEHNR and CDR2 is FQNEAQ in the germline V gene (reference sequence). Deletions cut 3 bases from V and 8 bases from J, with 17 bases between. This CDR3 has 15 amino acids. The CDR3 is CASSFPRDVVHTIYF. CDR3 nucleotides: TGTGCCAGCAGCTTCCCCCGGGACGTGGTCCACACCATATATTTT.

The chain carries TRBV2 and TRBJ2-5, with D maybe TRBD2 (5 bases). Trimming pared 3 bases from V and 2 bases from J, leaving 7 bases between. This CDR3 comprises 13 residues. Germline lookup yields CDR1 SNHLY and CDR2 FYNNEI. The CDR3 protein is CASSDGIQETQYF. CDR3 DNA sequence: TGTGCCAGCAGTGACGGGATTCAAGAGACCCAGTACTTC.

Note on this clone: The same CDR3 is also encoded by other DNA sequences in this sample. The chain joins TRBV5-4 to TRBJ2-3; no reliable D call. Per germline, CDR1 SGHNT and CDR2 YYREEE (reference sequence). This CDR3 contains 15 residues. Trimming pared 4 bases from V and 6 bases from J, leaving 18 bases between. The CDR3 sequence is CASSLALASTDTQYF. The CDR3 region has the DNA TGTGCCAGCAGCCTGGCTTTGGCATCCACTGATACGCAGTATTTT.

The chain couples TRBV19 to TRBJ1-4; D is unresolved. The CDR3 has 13 residues. The germline V gene encodes CDR1 LNHDA and CDR2 SQIVND (reference sequence). V shed 7 bases and J shed 7 bases, with 13 bases lying between them. The CDR3 reads CASIEEKSEKLFF. The DNA for the CDR3 is TGTGCCAGTATAGAAGAGAAGAGTGAAAAACTGTTTTTT.

With respect to this clone: The same CDR3 is also encoded by other DNA sequences in this sample. The CDR3 region is CASSLGGQGNYGYTF. CDR3 bases: TGTGCCAGCAGCTTAGGGGGACAGGGAAACTATGGCTACACCTTC. The chain has TRBV7-8 and TRBJ1-2; 9 bases match TRBD1. With 1 base clipped from V and 2 bases from J, the junction kept 2 bases outside the gene matches. Germline V gene sequence: CDR1 SGHVS, CDR2 FQNEAQ. This CDR3 spans 15 amino acids.

The chain uses TRBV7-3 and TRBJ2-1; D possibly matches TRBD1 or TRBD2 (7 bases each). This CDR3 is built from 14 residues. V lost 4 bases, J lost 3 bases, and 10 bases lay in between. Germline assignment: CDR1 SGHTA and CDR2 FQGTGA. CDR3 nucleotides: TGTGCCAGCAGCTCCAGGGGGGGCTACAATGAGCAGTTCTTC. This sequence encodes CASSSRGGYNEQFF.